These 8 T cell receptor beta chains were sequenced from one sample in a study of radiotherapy plus CTLA-4 blockade in lung cancer. Repertoires were generated with immunoSEQ multiplex PCR, while TCRdb's copy carries only in-frame clones and drops some. The table shows 71,000 or so clones, with around 90% occurring only once. The material was peripheral blood, obtained from a patient treated with radiotherapy plus ipilimumab. The source of these receptors is a human donor with non-small cell lung cancer who had stable disease on radiotherapy plus ipilimumab.

The chain recombines TRBV5-1 with TRBJ2-7; D might be TRBD1 (6 bases). The V gene's germline CDR1 is SGHRS and CDR2 YFSETQ. The CDR3 has 15 amino acids. V was pared by 4 bases and J by 2 bases, with 16 bases between. The CDR3 DNA is TGCGCCAGCAGCCCGCGCCCGACAGGTACCTACGAGCAGTACTTC. This codes for CASSPRPTGTYEQYF.

The chain joins TRBV5-6 to TRBJ2-6; the D is unclear. V was cut by 5 bases and J by 1 base, with 1 base left in between. The CDR3 has 12 amino acids. In germline, CDR1 is SGHDT, CDR2 YYEEEE. The chain's CDR3 is CASSSGANVLTF. DNA of the CDR3: TGTGCCAGCAGTTCTGGGGCCAACGTCCTGACTTTC.

The chain carries TRBV2 and TRBJ1-1; 9 bases are shared with TRBD1. With V trimmed by 5 bases and J by 1 base, 2 bases remained unmatched. The CDR3 is 14 residues long. Per the germline V gene, CDR1 is SNHLY and CDR2 is FYNNEI. The CDR3: CASSKGQGNTEAFF. Written as DNA, the CDR3 is TGTGCCAGCAGTAAGGGACAGGGGAACACTGAAGCTTTCTTT.

This clone turned up a few times. The V and J genes are TRBV19 and TRBJ1-5; weak D call: TRBD1 (5 bases). The CDR3 is 17 residues long. Germline V CDR1 and CDR2: LNHDA, SQIVND (reference sequence). Trimming took off 3 bases at V and 0 bases at J, with 15 bases between the two ends. This CDR3 is CASSIFAGLDSNQPQHF. DNA of the CDR3: TGTGCCAGTAGTATTTTCGCAGGGTTAGATAGCAATCAGCCCCAGCATTTT.

In its sample, this clone was seen once. Other DNA sequences within the sample encode an identical CDR3. V is TRBV18 and J is TRBJ1-1; D might be TRBD1 (5 bases). The V and J ends lost 0 bases and 0 bases respectively, with 8 bases between them. The CDR3 spans 15 residues. The V gene's germline CDR1 is KGHSH and CDR2 LQKENI. The CDR3 sequence is CASSPPRGVNTEAFF. The CDR3 nucleotides are TGTGCCAGCTCACCACCGAGAGGGGTGAACACTGAAGCTTTCTTT.

V is TRBV19 and J is TRBJ2-2; 7 nucleotides agree with TRBD2. CDR3 size: 13 residues. J was trimmed by 2 bases and V by 11 bases; bases with no gene match: 5. The germline V gene has CDR1 LNHDA and CDR2 SQIVND (reference sequence). CDR3 in amino acids: CAGGGRNTGELFF. CDR3 DNA sequence: TGTGCCGGGGGAGGGCGCAACACCGGGGAGCTGTTTTTT.

The CDR3 sequence is CASSLASSGGRDTQYF. The CDR3 bases are TGTGCCAGCAGCTTAGCTTCTAGCGGGGGGAGAGATACGCAGTATTTT. V gene TRBV7-2 combines with J gene TRBJ2-3; 11 positions match TRBD2. CDR1 and CDR2 (germline): SGHTA, FQGNSA. The CDR3 spans 16 residues. The junction had 4 bases not matched to a gene; V was cut back by 0 bases and J by 5 bases.

The rearrangement links TRBV30 to TRBJ2-1, with 16 bases matching TRBD2. V lost 2 bases and J lost 4; bases outside the gene matches: 2. CDR3 size: 16 residues. Germline V gene lookup returns CDR1 GTSNPN and CDR2 SVGIG (reference sequence). The CDR3 DNA sequence: TGTGCCTGGAGTAAGGGACTAGCGGGAGGGTACAATGAGCAGTTCTTC. Protein sequence: CAWSKGLAGGYNEQFF.